This section outlines one T cell receptor beta chain sequence together with its context. Its antigen is still unknown. Sequencing used immunoSEQ multiplex PCR; TCRdb keeps in-frame clones, though not all of them. The sample includes approximately 77,000 clones, around 93% of them seen just once. Germline V gives CDR1 MNHEY, CDR2 SVGAGI. With 3 bases removed from V and 1 base from J, the gap between germline ends came to 9 bases. The CDR3 has 14 amino acids. The data are from a study of OX40 agonist ivuxolimab in advanced cancers. At the level of the study: Enrolled patients in dose escalation had cancers that were hepatocellular carcinoma, melanoma, renal cell or head and neck cancer. Study observations and caveats: Relative to CD4+ cells, CD8+ T cells on average had more expanded clones.

The specimen was CD4+ or CD8+ T cells sorted from blood, collected in a trial of the OX40 agonist ivuxolimab. The receptor was isolated from an adult with an advanced solid tumor such as melanoma, head and neck, liver or kidney cancer. The V and J genes are TRBV6-5 and TRBJ1-1; D possibly corresponds to TRBD1 (5 bases). CDR3 bases: TGTGCCAGCAGTTATGGGGGATCGAACACTGAAGCTTTCTTT. Amino acids: CASSYGGSNTEAFF.